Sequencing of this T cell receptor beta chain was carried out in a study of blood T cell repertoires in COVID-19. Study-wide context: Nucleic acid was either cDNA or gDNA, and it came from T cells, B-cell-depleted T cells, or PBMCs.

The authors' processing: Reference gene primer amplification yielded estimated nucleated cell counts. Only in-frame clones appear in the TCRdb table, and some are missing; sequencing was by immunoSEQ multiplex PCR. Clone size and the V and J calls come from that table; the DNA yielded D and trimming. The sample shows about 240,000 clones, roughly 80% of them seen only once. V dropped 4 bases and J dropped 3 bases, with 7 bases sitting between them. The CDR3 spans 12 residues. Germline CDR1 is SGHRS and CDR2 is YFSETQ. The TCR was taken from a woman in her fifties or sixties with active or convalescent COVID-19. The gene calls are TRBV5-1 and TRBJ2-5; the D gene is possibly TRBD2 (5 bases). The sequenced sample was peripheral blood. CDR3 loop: CASSPGEETQYF. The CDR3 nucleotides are TGCGCCAGCAGCCCCGGGGAAGAGACCCAGTACTTC. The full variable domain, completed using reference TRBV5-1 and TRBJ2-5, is KAGVTQTPRYLIKTRGQQVTLSCSPISGHRSVSWYQQTPGQGLQFLFEYFSETQRNKGNFPGRFSGRQFSNSRSEMNVSTLELGDSALYLCASSPGEETQYFGPGTRLLVL.